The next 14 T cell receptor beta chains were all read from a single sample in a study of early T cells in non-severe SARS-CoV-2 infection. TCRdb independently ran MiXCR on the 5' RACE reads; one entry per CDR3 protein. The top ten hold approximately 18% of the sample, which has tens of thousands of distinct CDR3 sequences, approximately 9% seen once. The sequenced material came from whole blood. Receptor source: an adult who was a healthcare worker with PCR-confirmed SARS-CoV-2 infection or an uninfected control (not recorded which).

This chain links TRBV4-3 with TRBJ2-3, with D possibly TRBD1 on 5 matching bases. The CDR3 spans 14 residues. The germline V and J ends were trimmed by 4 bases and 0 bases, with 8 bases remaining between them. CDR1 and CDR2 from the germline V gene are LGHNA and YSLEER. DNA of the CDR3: TGCGCCAGCAGCCTCCGACAGAGCACAGATACGCAGTATTTT. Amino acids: CASSLRQSTDTQYF.

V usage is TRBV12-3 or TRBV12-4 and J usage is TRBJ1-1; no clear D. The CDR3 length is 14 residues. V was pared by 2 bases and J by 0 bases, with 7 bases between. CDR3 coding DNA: TGTGCCAGCAGTTTATTTTTACTGAACACTGAAGCTTTCTTT. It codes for CASSLFLLNTEAFF.

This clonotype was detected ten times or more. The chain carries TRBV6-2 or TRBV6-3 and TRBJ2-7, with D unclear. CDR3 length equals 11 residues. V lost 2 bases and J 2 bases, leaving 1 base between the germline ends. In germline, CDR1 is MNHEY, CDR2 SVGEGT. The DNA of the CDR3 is TGTGCCAGCAGTTACGCCTACGAGCAGTACTTC. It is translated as CASSYAYEQYF.

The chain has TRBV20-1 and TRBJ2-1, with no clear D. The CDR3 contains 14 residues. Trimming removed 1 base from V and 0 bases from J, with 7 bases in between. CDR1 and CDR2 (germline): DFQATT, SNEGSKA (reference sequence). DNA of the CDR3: TGCAGTGCTAGAGTCCGAAGCTCCTACAATGAGCAGTTCTTC. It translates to CSARVRSSYNEQFF.

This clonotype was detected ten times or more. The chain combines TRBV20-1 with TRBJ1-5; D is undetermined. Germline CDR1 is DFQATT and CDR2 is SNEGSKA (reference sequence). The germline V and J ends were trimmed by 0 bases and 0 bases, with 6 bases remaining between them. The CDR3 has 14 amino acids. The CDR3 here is CSAREPNSNQPQHF. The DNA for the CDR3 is TGCAGTGCTAGAGAGCCGAATAGCAATCAGCCCCAGCATTTT.

CDR3 sequence: CASSLPRGRSYEQYF. DNA of the CDR3: TGTGCCAGCAGTTTACCCCGGGGGCGCTCCTACGAGCAGTACTTC. This chain uses TRBV12-3 or TRBV12-4 with TRBJ2-7; D is possibly TRBD1 or TRBD2 (6 bases each). The V gene lost 2 bases and the J gene lost 0 bases, with 11 bases spanning the gap. The CDR3 is made up of 15 amino acids.

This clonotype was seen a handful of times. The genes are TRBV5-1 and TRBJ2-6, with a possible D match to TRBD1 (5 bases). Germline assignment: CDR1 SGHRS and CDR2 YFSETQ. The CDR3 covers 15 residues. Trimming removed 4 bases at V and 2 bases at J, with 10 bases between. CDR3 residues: CASSLGAAGANVLTF. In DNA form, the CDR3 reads TGCGCCAGCAGCCTAGGGGCGGCTGGGGCCAACGTCCTGACTTTC.

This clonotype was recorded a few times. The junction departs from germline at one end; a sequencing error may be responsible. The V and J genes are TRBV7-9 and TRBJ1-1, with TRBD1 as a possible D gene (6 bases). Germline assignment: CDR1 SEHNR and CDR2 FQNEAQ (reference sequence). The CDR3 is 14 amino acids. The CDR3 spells CASSLTGIETEVFF. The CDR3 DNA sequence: TGTGCCAGCAGCCTCACAGGGATTGAAACTGAAGTTTTCTTT.

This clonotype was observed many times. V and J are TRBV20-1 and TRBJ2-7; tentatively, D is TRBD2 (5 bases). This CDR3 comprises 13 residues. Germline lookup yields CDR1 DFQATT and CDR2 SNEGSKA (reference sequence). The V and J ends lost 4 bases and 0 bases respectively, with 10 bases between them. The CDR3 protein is CSAIRTLSYEQYF. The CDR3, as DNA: TGCAGTGCTATACGGACTCTCTCCTACGAGCAGTACTTC.

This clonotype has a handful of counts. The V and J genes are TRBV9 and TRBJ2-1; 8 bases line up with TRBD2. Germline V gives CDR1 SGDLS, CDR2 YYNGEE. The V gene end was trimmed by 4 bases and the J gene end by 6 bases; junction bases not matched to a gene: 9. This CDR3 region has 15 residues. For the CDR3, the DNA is TGTGCCAGCAGCCCTGAGGATAGCGGGATCAATGAGCAGTTCTTC. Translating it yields CASSPEDSGINEQFF.

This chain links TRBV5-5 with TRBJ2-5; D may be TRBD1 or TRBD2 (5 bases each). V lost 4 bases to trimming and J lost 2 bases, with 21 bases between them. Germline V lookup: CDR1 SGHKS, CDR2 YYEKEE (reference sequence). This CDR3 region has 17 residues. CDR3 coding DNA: TGTGCCAGCAGCCAATTGCGGAGGACGACAGTACAAGAGACCCAGTACTTC. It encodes CASSQLRRTTVQETQYF.

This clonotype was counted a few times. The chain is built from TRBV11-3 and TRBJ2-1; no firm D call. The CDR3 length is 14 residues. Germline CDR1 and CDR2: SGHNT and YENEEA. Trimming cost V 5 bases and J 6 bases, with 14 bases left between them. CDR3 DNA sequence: TGTGCCAGCAGCCGCGGTTGGTCCCGCAATGAGCAGTTCTTC. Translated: CASSRGWSRNEQFF. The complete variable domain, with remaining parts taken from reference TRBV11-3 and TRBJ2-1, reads EAGVVQSPRYKIIEKKQPVAFWCNPISGHNTLYWYLQNLGQGPELLIRYENEEAVDDSQLPKDRFSAERLKGVDSTLKIQPAELGDSAVYLCASSRGWSRNEQFFGPGTRLTVL.

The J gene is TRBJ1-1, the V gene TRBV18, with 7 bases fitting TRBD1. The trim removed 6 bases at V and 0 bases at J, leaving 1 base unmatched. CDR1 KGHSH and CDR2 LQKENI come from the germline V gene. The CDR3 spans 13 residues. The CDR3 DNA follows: TGTGCCAGCTCGGACAGGTTGAACACTGAAGCTTTCTTT. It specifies CASSDRLNTEAFF.

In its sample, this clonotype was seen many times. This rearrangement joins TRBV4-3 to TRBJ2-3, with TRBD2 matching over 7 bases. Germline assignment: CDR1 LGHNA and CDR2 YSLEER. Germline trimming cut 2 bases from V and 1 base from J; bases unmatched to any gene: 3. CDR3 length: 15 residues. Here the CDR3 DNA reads TGCGCCAGCAGCCAACAAACTAGCGGCACAGATACGCAGTATTTT. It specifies CASSQQTSGTDTQYF.